This TCR beta chain stems from a study of CD8 T cells in Susac syndrome (dated by TCRdb to about 2019). About the study as a whole: Repertoire sequencing was used to test whether CD8+ T cell activation and differentiation in Susac syndrome was antigen driven. Clonality of the CD8+ T cell repertoire was compared between about a dozen healthy donors, about 14 Susac syndrome patients and around 15 multiple sclerosis patients.

High-throughput TCR beta sequencing profiled peripheral blood CD8+ and CD4+ T cells from healthy donors, Susac syndrome patients and multiple sclerosis patients. The healthy donors served as controls matched for age and sex. Bulk CD8+ and CD4+ T cells were purified by magnetic negative isolation, whereas CD8+ TEMRA cells were enriched by FACS. Blood was collected in EDTA tubes and processed within 24 hours, with PBMCs isolated through density gradient centrifugation. PBMCs destined for TCR sequencing were cryopreserved in liquid nitrogen and later thawed in a 37 °C water bath. Purity of sorted or isolated CD4+, CD8+ and CD8+ TEMRA cells was at least 90%. RNA was extracted using the RNeasy kit, and roughly 0.45 to 1 ug of the RNA was reverse transcribed with random hexamers. TCR beta CDR3 regions were amplified with the immunoSEQ multiplex PCR assay covering 54 Vbeta and 13 Jbeta segments. PCR amplification bias was corrected using a synthetic template baseline for primer optimization and computational correction. As for the original processing: Only productive sequences were kept, with reads annotated to V, D and J genes according to IMGT and analyzed in immunoSEQ Analyzer. To calculate clonality, Shannon entropy was normalized by log2 of the number of productive unique sequences and then subtracted from one. For each patient and control, public and private clones were evaluated within the 100 most prevalent clones. Susac-specific clones were defined as absent from healthy and MS cohorts, over a thousand published viral clones and other ImmuneACCESS disease sequences. TCRdb passed the public sequencing reads through fastp at Q25 and MiXCR, retaining productive beta sequences. Rows merge per CDR3 protein into single entries with the most common DNA and genes. The V and J calls and clone size are TCRdb's, not the authors'. The sample profile shows 130,000 to 150,000 distinct CDR3 sequences; approximately 93% of them were found once. In total, the top ten clones hold over 0.25% of the sample.

Study-level results and caveats: The TCR sequencing and HLA analysis was acknowledged to have included a relatively small number of individuals.

Regarding this clonotype: Its antigen specificity is not known. No per-base quality is available; no much larger clone lies one base away.

The clonotype originates from a human donor in good health. Input material: CD8+ T cells from PBMCs.

The CDR3 sequence is CAWSVLTGLVAEAFF. Read as DNA, the sequence is TGTGCCTGGAGTGTACTTACAGGGCTTGTAGCTGAAGCTTTCTTT. The chain is made from TRBV30 and TRBJ1-1; TRBD1 is possibly the D segment (6 matching bases). Via the germline V gene (reference sequence), CDR1 is GTSNPN and CDR2 SVGIG. The CDR3, from cysteine to phenylalanine, totals 15 residues. Only the CDR3 DNA stays, 45 bases, in frame from base 1. Trimming removed 0 bases from V and 6 bases from J, leaving 17 bases between the germline ends.